This TCR beta chain was observed in a study of identical twins. CDR3 length equals 17 residues. From germline, CDR1 is SGHAT and CDR2 FQNNGV. Losses at the gene ends were 3 bases for V and 5 bases for J; bases not matched to a gene: 12. Unique molecular identifiers were present on the cDNA, which also gained a universal primer site by template switching. MiXCR, run by TCRdb on the 5' RACE reads, gives a single entry per CDR3 protein. The table lists under 350,000 distinct CDR3 sequences, more than 8% of them singletons. These data were also filed under a second study, of yellow fever vaccine responses in identical twins.

The clonotype originates from a woman aged 18-29 years in good health. The chain combines TRBV11-2 with TRBJ2-1, with TRBD2 matching 8 bases. The sample consisted of CD8+ T cells sorted from blood. CDR3 protein: CASSLPLAGGIDNEQFF. DNA of the CDR3: TGTGCCAGCAGCTTGCCCCTGGCGGGGGGCATTGACAATGAGCAGTTCTTC.